This T cell receptor (beta chain) was identified during a study of radiation and T cells in renal cell carcinoma. Study at large: Nephrectomy followed 15 Gy stereotactic body radiation by 4 weeks.

Generated by immunoSEQ multiplex PCR, the TCRdb table keeps only in-frame clones and is missing some. The sample carries 100,000 to 150,000 clones, more than 80% recorded once. Specified time point: blood 2 weeks post-SBRT. The treatment denotes: 15 Gy SBRT to primary tumor, nephrectomy 4 weeks later. Serial blood draws occurred at baseline and 2 and 4 weeks post-SBRT. The tumor was a clear cell renal cell carcinoma. The V and J ends lost 2 bases and 1 base respectively, with 14 bases between them. The CDR3 is 16 residues long. V usage is TRBV5-3 and J usage is TRBJ2-3; maybe TRBD2 (6 bases). TRBV5-3 is noted as an ORF with a role that remains uncertain. The TCR sequence derives from a woman aged 60-70 years with renal cell carcinoma. This specimen consisted of blood, obtained from a patient whose treatment included radiotherapy and nephrectomy. CDR3: CARSFSRGIGTDTQYF. The CDR3 DNA reads TGTGCCAGAAGCTTCTCTCGCGGGATTGGCACAGATACGCAGTATTTT.